The rows below give T cell receptor beta chains drawn from one sample of a study of cytomegalovirus exposure and HLA in healthy donors. The data were produced by immunoSEQ multiplex PCR, yet TCRdb's version contains in-frame clones alone and is incomplete. The table has about 60,000 clones, roughly 74% seen once; the top ten hold approximately 30%. The sample was PBMCs. These receptors came from a man between 40 and 49 years old in good health and CMV-seropositive. The CDR3 runs from the conserved cysteine through the conserved F or W. A D gene is named only where the DNA matches it firmly. Rows may omit the clone size; those that give it use once, few, many or a size class.

size	J	D	V	CDR3	DNA
once	TRBJ1-1	TRBD1	TRBV25-1	CASSEIGLGTGEAFF	TGTGCCAGCAGTGAAATTGGCCTGGGGACAGGTGAAGCTTTCTTT
.	TRBJ2-1	.	TRBV5-6	CASSLSSLGSYNEQFF	TGTGCCAGCAGCTTGTCTAGCCTAGGCTCCTACAATGAGCAGTTCTTC
.	TRBJ2-7	TRBD2	TRBV5-5	CASARTSGIVYEQYF	TGTGCCAGCGCAAGGACTAGCGGGATTGTGTACGAGCAGTACTTC
once	TRBJ1-2	.	TRBV11-2	CASSLDQGSSGYTF	TGTGCCAGCAGCTTAGACCAGGGAAGTAGCGGCTACACCTTC
once	TRBJ1-1	TRBD1	TRBV30	CAWSTKQGMNTEAFF	TGTGCCTGGAGTACCAAACAGGGGATGAACACTGAAGCTTTCTTT
.	TRBJ2-7	TRBD1	TRBV5-1	CASSWGTGGYEQYF	TGCGCCAGCAGCTGGGGGACAGGGGGCTACGAGCAGTACTTC
few	TRBJ2-3	TRBD2	TRBV11-2	CASSLTSGGPDTQYF	TGTGCCAGCAGCCTTACTAGCGGGGGGCCAGATACGCAGTATTTT
.	TRBJ1-2	.	TRBV5-1	CASSLEPQGSLYGYTF	TGCGCCAGCAGCTTGGAACCGCAGGGTTCCCTTTATGGCTACACCTTC
.	TRBJ1-1	.	TRBV29-1	CSVLGGVTEAFF	TGCAGCGTCCTCGGCGGGGTCACTGAAGCTTTCTTT
medium-sized	TRBJ2-2	.	TRBV5-1	CASSLKATGNTGELFF	TGCGCCAGCAGCTTGAAGGCGACAGGGAACACCGGGGAGCTGTTTTTT
few	TRBJ1-2	.	TRBV7-9	CASSFAAGNYGYTF	TGTGCCAGCAGCTTCGCGGCAGGGAACTATGGCTACACCTTC
medium-sized	TRBJ2-3	.	TRBV7-2	CASSFDYSTDTQYF	TGTGCCAGCAGCTTTGACTATAGCACAGATACGCAGTATTTT
.	TRBJ2-1	.	TRBV7-2	CASSPNYNSYNEQFF	TGTGCCAGCAGCCCGAACTACAACTCCTACAATGAGCAGTTCTTC
.	TRBJ1-2	.	TRBV30	CACRRGLESNYGYTF	TGTGCCTGTCGTCGCGGTCTGGAATCAAACTATGGCTACACCTTC
few	TRBJ2-7	TRBD1	TRBV5-5	CASTRTGTYEQYF	TGTGCCAGCACCAGGACAGGTACCTACGAGCAGTACTTC
.	TRBJ1-3	.	TRBV2	CASSGLSLSGNTIYF	TGTGCCAGCAGTGGTCTAAGCCTATCTGGAAACACCATATATTTT
.	TRBJ2-6	TRBD1	TRBV5-1	CASLDRGIGANVLTF	TGCGCCAGCCTAGACAGGGGGATCGGGGCCAACGTCCTGACTTTC
once	TRBJ2-2	TRBD2	TRBV2	CASSVSGTLGGSSTGELFF	TGTGCCAGCAGTGTTTCAGGGACGCTGGGGGGGTCGAGCACCGGGGAGCTGTTTTTT
.	TRBJ2-5	.	TRBV5-6	CASSLRGQETQYF	TGTGCCAGCAGCTTGAGGGGGCAAGAGACCCAGTACTTC
.	TRBJ1-1	.	TRBV7-3	CASSRGGNTEAFF	TGTGCCAGCAGCAGAGGAGGGAACACTGAAGCTTTCTTT
.	TRBJ1-1	.	TRBV6-5	CASSYEGATEAFF	TGTGCCAGCAGTTACGAAGGGGCCACTGAAGCTTTCTTT
.	TRBJ2-5	TRBD2	TRBV7-9	CASNKGVGGTETQYF	TGTGCCAGCAACAAAGGGGTGGGGGGGACGGAGACCCAGTACTTC
.	TRBJ1-1	TRBD1	TRBV19	CASRDRDTEAFF	TGTGCCAGTAGGGACAGGGACACTGAAGCTTTCTTT
.	TRBJ2-5	TRBD2	TRBV6-6	CASSYRGGGDQETQYF	TGTGCCAGCAGTTACCGGGGGGGTGGAGATCAAGAGACCCAGTACTTC
.	TRBJ2-7	.	TRBV7-6	CASSPLSYEQYF	TGTGCCAGCAGTCCTCTCTCCTACGAGCAGTACTTC
.	TRBJ2-1	TRBD2	TRBV6-6	CASSLPSGGAGEQFF	TGTGCCAGCTCCCTCCCTAGCGGGGGGGCGGGTGAGCAGTTCTTC
.	TRBJ2-2	TRBD2	TRBV4-1	CASSQEKGAGADGELFF	TGCGCCAGCAGCCAAGAAAAGGGAGCGGGGGCCGACGGGGAGCTGTTTTTT
few	TRBJ1-1	TRBD1	TRBV6-5	CASSRTGQTNTEAFF	TGTGCCAGCAGTCGAACGGGACAGACCAACACTGAAGCTTTCTTT
few	TRBJ1-1	.	TRBV18	CASSPDQGLDIEAFF	TGTGCCAGCTCACCTGATCAGGGACTTGACATTGAAGCTTTCTTT
.	TRBJ1-5	.	TRBV15	CATSMGLDQPQHF	TGTGCCACCAGCATGGGGCTCGATCAGCCCCAGCATTTT
.	TRBJ2-7	.	TRBV25-1	CASSDSFYEQYF	TGTGCCAGCAGTGACTCCTTCTACGAGCAGTACTTC
.	TRBJ2-2	TRBD1	TRBV7-9	CASSWGQGANTGELFF	TGTGCCAGCAGCTGGGGACAGGGGGCGAACACCGGGGAGCTGTTTTTT
few	TRBJ2-2	.	TRBV4-2	CASSRYREDTGELFF	TGTGCCAGCAGCCGGTACAGGGAAGACACCGGGGAGCTGTTTTTT
.	TRBJ2-5	.	TRBV6-1	CASTTPIEFQETQYF	TGTGCCAGCACCACCCCTATAGAATTTCAAGAGACCCAGTACTTC
.	TRBJ1-2	.	TRBV6-1	CASILDRANYGYTF	.
.	TRBJ1-4	.	TRBV18	CASSTTGPNEKLFF	TGTGCCAGCTCAACGACAGGACCTAATGAAAAACTGTTTTTT
.	TRBJ2-7	.	TRBV7-7	CASSLGEGYEQYF	TGTGCTAGCAGCTTAGGAGAGGGCTACGAGCAGTACTTC
.	TRBJ1-1	.	TRBV5-1	CASSLAQDTEAFF	TGCGCCAGCAGCTTGGCGCAGGACACTGAAGCTTTCTTT
once	TRBJ1-5	TRBD1	TRBV6-8	CASSYTDRQTSYSNQPQHF	TGTGCCAGCAGCTACACGGACAGGCAAACTTCTTATAGCAATCAGCCCCAGCATTTT
.	TRBJ1-4	TRBD1	TRBV7-2	CASSPRTGEDEKLFF	TGTGCCAGCAGCCCCCGGACAGGGGAGGATGAAAAACTGTTTTTT
.	TRBJ1-2	.	TRBV2	CASRSGLTGDDYGYTF	TGTGCCAGCAGGAGTGGCTTGACAGGAGATGACTATGGCTACACCTTC
few	TRBJ2-1	.	TRBV7-8	CASSLARTGGSKFF	TGTGCCAGCAGCTTAGCGCGTACGGGGGGCAGTAAGTTCTTC
.	TRBJ2-5	.	TRBV7-9	CASSPGREFQETQYF	TGTGCCAGCAGCCCCGGAAGGGAGTTTCAAGAGACCCAGTACTTC
few	TRBJ2-7	TRBD2	TRBV5-1	CASSSGLAVGEQYF	TGCGCCAGCAGCTCGGGACTAGCGGTCGGCGAGCAGTACTTC
.	TRBJ2-4	.	TRBV19	CATRGTSRDIQYF	TGTGCCACAAGGGGGACATCTCGGGACATTCAGTACTTC
few	TRBJ1-5	TRBD1	TRBV19	CATRPGTGNQPQHF	TGTGCCACCCGGCCGGGGACAGGCAATCAGCCCCAGCATTTT
few	TRBJ1-4	.	TRBV29-1	CSVETDTDGRQLFF	TGCAGCGTTGAAACGGATACAGACGGTAGACAACTGTTTTTT
few	TRBJ2-3	.	TRBV7-2	CASSLDLDTQYF	TGTGCCAGCAGCTTAGACTTAGATACGCAGTATTTT
.	TRBJ1-2	.	TRBV4-3	CASSQSPGGTDGYTF	TGCGCCAGCAGCCAATCCCCGGGGGGTACGGATGGCTACACCTTC